The next 25 T cell receptor beta chains were all read from a single sample in a study of T cell responses to AZD1222 COVID-19 vaccine. Generated by immunoSEQ multiplex PCR, the TCRdb table keeps only in-frame clones and is missing some. The repertoire holds under 95,000 clones, with over 85% as singletons. Material: peripheral blood, obtained on day 0 of AZD1222 vaccination. These receptors all come from an adult in good health.

This chain connects TRBV5-1 to TRBJ2-1, with TRBD2 as a possible D gene (6 bases). The ends were cut back, 1 base at V and 4 bases at J, with 12 bases in the middle. CDR1 SGHRS and CDR2 YFSETQ come from the germline V gene. CDR3 length: 15 amino acids. CDR3 residues: CASSLPRGGYNEQFF. CDR3 bases: TGCGCCAGCAGCTTGCCGCGGGGCGGTTACAATGAGCAGTTCTTC. Supplemented by reference TRBV5-1 and TRBJ2-1, the full variable domain reads KAGVTQTPRYLIKTRGQQVTLSCSPISGHRSVSWYQQTPGQGLQFLFEYFSETQRNKGNFPGRFSGRQFSNSRSEMNVSTLELGDSALYLCASSLPRGGYNEQFFGPGTRLTVL.

This rearrangement joins TRBV6-5 to TRBJ2-1; D is unresolved. Deletions cut 5 bases from V and 0 bases from J, with 8 bases between. The germline V gene encodes CDR1 MNHEY and CDR2 SVGAGI. The CDR3 runs to 14 residues. CDR3 DNA sequence: TGTGCCAGCAGTACTCCAAGCTCCTACAATGAGCAGTTCTTC. Its protein product is CASSTPSSYNEQFF.

This chain links TRBV27 with TRBJ1-4; D uncertain. Deletions cut 6 bases from V and 2 bases from J, with 16 bases between. CDR1 MNHEY and CDR2 SMNVEV come from the germline V gene (reference sequence). The CDR3 runs 16 residues. The CDR3 DNA reads TGTGCCAGCAGCCCGGATTTTGGCAGTACTAATGAAAAACTGTTTTTT. Its protein is CASSPDFGSTNEKLFF.

The V gene is TRBV19, the J gene TRBJ1-5, with D possibly being TRBD1 (5 bases). Germline V gene data show CDR1 as LNHDA and CDR2 as SQIVND (reference sequence). The length of the CDR3 is 13 residues. Trimming removed 3 bases from V and 7 bases from J, with 10 bases in between. The CDR3 reads CASSIRAGQPQHF. The CDR3 bases are TGTGCCAGTAGTATCAGGGCCGGACAGCCCCAGCATTTT.

The chain recombines TRBV5-1 with TRBJ1-2, with TRBD1 matching over 9 bases. Trimming took 0 bases from V and 2 from J; bases not matched to a gene: 2. The CDR3 is 15 amino acids. Germline CDR1 and CDR2: SGHRS and YFSETQ. DNA of the CDR3: TGCGCCAGCAGCTTGGGGACAGGGGTAAACTATGGCTACACCTTC. Translated, it gives CASSLGTGVNYGYTF.

The chain carries TRBV3-1 (or the pseudogene TRBV3-2) and TRBJ2-1; TRBD1 might be the D (5 bases). The CDR3 runs to 14 residues. Trimming shortened V by 1 base and J by 7 bases, and 11 bases separated the two germline ends. Per the germline V gene, CDR1 is LGHDT and CDR2 is YNNKEL (reference sequence). The CDR3 nucleotides read TGTGCCAGCAGCCAAGTTGGACCAGGGAATGAGCAGTTCTTC. Translated: CASSQVGPGNEQFF.

The chain is built from TRBV5-4 and TRBJ2-1; 8 bases align to TRBD2. The CDR3 is 14 residues long. With 5 bases clipped from V and 9 bases from J, the junction kept 10 bases outside the gene matches. Germline V gives CDR1 SGHNT, CDR2 YYREEE (reference sequence). CDR3 amino acids: CASRGTGGPGEQFF. CDR3 DNA: TGTGCCAGCAGAGGAACGGGAGGGCCAGGTGAGCAGTTCTTC. The variable domain in full, with the rest retrieved from reference TRBV5-4 and TRBJ2-1, is ETGVTQSPTHLIKTRGQQVTLRCSSQSGHNTVSWYQQALGQGPQFIFQYYREEENGRGNFPPRFSGLQFPNYSSELNVNALELDDSALYLCASRGTGGPGEQFFGPGTRLTVL.

The J gene is TRBJ1-2, the V gene TRBV19; D ambiguous. V lost 3 bases, J lost 5 bases, and 10 bases lay in between. The CDR3 has 13 amino acids. Germline loops: CDR1 LNHDA, CDR2 SQIVND (reference sequence). For the CDR3, the DNA is TGTGCCAGTAGTATTGCGGCTACTTATGGCTACACCTTC. Translated: CASSIAATYGYTF.

V and J are TRBV5-1 and TRBJ2-3; D might be TRBD2 (5 bases). Germline CDR1 SGHRS, CDR2 YFSETQ. V was shortened by 4 bases and J by 0 bases, with 18 bases between the two germline ends. This CDR3 spans 17 amino acids. The CDR3 spells CASSRSRDQFSTDTQYF. CDR3 nucleotides: TGCGCCAGCAGCCGATCCCGGGATCAATTTAGCACAGATACGCAGTATTTT.

The rearrangement links TRBV19 to TRBJ2-3; unclear D gene. The V gene lost 5 bases and the J gene lost 0 bases, with 6 bases spanning the gap. This CDR3 contains 13 residues. Germline-derived CDR1 and CDR2 are LNHDA and SQIVND (reference sequence). This chain's CDR3 is CASSRSSTDTQYF. DNA for the CDR3: TGTGCCAGTAGTCGTTCTAGCACAGATACGCAGTATTTT.

The rearrangement uses TRBV4-1 and TRBJ1-2; perhaps TRBD1 as D (6 bases). Trimming left V 0 bases short and J 9 bases short, with 20 bases between. There are 16 residues in the CDR3. CDR1 and CDR2 from the germline V gene are MGHRA and YSYEKL. The CDR3 bases are TGCGCCAGCAGCCAAGATAAGGGCCCGAGGGGGGATCGCTACACCTTC. Translated: CASSQDKGPRGDRYTF.

This clone appeared once. This chain joins TRBV2 and TRBJ1-6, with D hard to call. The CDR3 loop spans 15 amino acids. The V end was cut by 2 bases, the J end by 6 bases, with 11 bases between. CDR1 is SNHLY and CDR2 is FYNNEI in the germline V gene. The DNA of the CDR3 is TGTGCCAGCAGTGAAAGTCAGTCGGCTAATTCACCCCTCCACTTT. Encoded protein: CASSESQSANSPLHF.

This chain links TRBV27 with TRBJ1-3; D is undetermined. From germline, CDR1 is MNHEY and CDR2 SMNVEV (reference sequence). The V gene lost 4 bases and the J gene lost 0 bases, with 13 bases spanning the gap. The CDR3 loop spans 16 amino acids. The CDR3 DNA reads TGTGCCAGCAGTTCCGGAGCGCCGAGCTCTGGAAACACCATATATTTT. Its protein is CASSSGAPSSGNTIYF.

The chain joins TRBV6-5 to TRBJ1-2; D unresolved. The CDR3 consists of 14 residues. Germline values: CDR1 MNHEY, CDR2 SVGAGI. V lost 6 bases to trimming and J lost 4 bases, with 15 bases between them. The CDR3: CASSPGMEVYGYTF. CDR3 DNA: TGTGCCAGCAGCCCAGGTATGGAAGTCTATGGCTACACCTTC.

V and J are TRBV12-3 or TRBV12-4 and TRBJ1-2; D is unclear. Trimming shortened V by 1 base and J by 7 bases, and 7 bases separated the two germline ends. CDR3 size: 12 residues. CDR3 amino acids: CASSLEPSGYTF. CDR3 sequence (DNA): TGTGCCAGCAGTTTAGAGCCTAGTGGCTACACCTTC.

This clone is a singleton in its sample. V gene TRBV6-1 combines with J gene TRBJ1-4; 9 nucleotides line up with TRBD1. The V gene end was trimmed by 3 bases and the J gene end by 5 bases; junction bases not matched to a gene: 4. From germline, CDR1 is MNHNS and CDR2 SASEGT. The CDR3 loop spans 15 amino acids. In nucleotides, the CDR3 is TGTGCCAGCAGTGATTTGACAGGGGGGAATGAAAAACTGTTTTTT. Translation gives CASSDLTGGNEKLFF.

The chain carries TRBV20-1 and TRBJ1-4; a possible D gene is TRBD1 (5 bases). The CDR3 totals 13 residues. The ends were cut back, 3 bases at V and 3 bases at J, with 8 bases in the middle. Germline lookup yields CDR1 DFQATT and CDR2 SNEGSKA (reference sequence). The DNA for the CDR3 is TGCAGTGCTAGTGGGGGGGCTAATGAAAAACTGTTTTTT. Protein: CSASGGANEKLFF.

The chain links TRBV28 to TRBJ2-5; D not certain. V lost 2 bases to trimming and J lost 1 base, with 8 bases between them. The CDR3 has 14 residues. Germline V gene sequence: CDR1 MDHEN, CDR2 SYDVKM. The CDR3 region is CASSLLGFQETQYF. CDR3 nucleotide sequence: TGTGCCAGCAGTTTACTGGGTTTCCAAGAGACCCAGTACTTC.

The V call is TRBV27, the J call TRBJ2-7, with D tentatively TRBD2 (5 bases). Germline assignment: CDR1 MNHEY and CDR2 SMNVEV (reference sequence). V lost 3 bases to trimming and J lost 4 bases, with 10 bases between them. The CDR3 spans 13 residues. The CDR3 sequence is CASSFGAGYEQYF. The DNA for the CDR3 is TGTGCCAGCAGTTTCGGTGCGGGTTACGAGCAGTACTTC.

The chain carries TRBV7-8 and TRBJ2-7; no clear D. The germline V gene has CDR1 SGHVS and CDR2 FQNEAQ. V lost 1 base to trimming and J lost 1 base, with 8 bases between them. CDR3 size: 14 residues. This CDR3 reads CASSLGASSYEQYF. The CDR3 DNA follows: TGTGCCAGCAGCTTAGGAGCGAGTTCCTACGAGCAGTACTTC.

The gene calls are TRBV6-5 and TRBJ1-3; TRBD1 agrees at 7 bases. J lost 0 bases, V lost 7 bases, and 6 bases had no gene match. The V gene's germline CDR1 is MNHEY and CDR2 SVGAGI. The CDR3 has 15 amino acids. The CDR3 region has the DNA TGTGCCAGCATACTACAGGGGACCTCTGGAAACACCATATATTTT. Translation gives CASILQGTSGNTIYF.

The genes are TRBV7-3 and TRBJ2-1; TRBD2 agrees at 7 bases. The trim removed 5 bases at V and 12 bases at J, leaving 10 bases unmatched. The germline V gene has CDR1 SGHTA and CDR2 FQGTGA. The CDR3 contains 13 residues. The CDR3 protein is CASSETSHGGQFF. The CDR3, as DNA: TGTGCCAGCAGCGAGACTAGCCACGGGGGGCAGTTCTTC.

The chain uses TRBV6-6 and TRBJ1-5, with unresolved D. The CDR3 consists of 14 residues. CDR1 and CDR2 (germline): MNHNY, SVGAGI (reference sequence). The V and J ends lost 6 bases and 6 bases respectively, with 15 bases between them. CDR3 nucleotides: TGTGCCAGCAGCAGTGGGCGGGGATCTCAGCCCCAGCATTTT. Encoded protein: CASSSGRGSQPQHF.

This chain links TRBV5-1 with TRBJ1-6, with 10 bases matching TRBD1. Germline assignment: CDR1 SGHRS and CDR2 YFSETQ. Trimming cost V 4 bases and J 3 bases; bases outside gene matches: 10. The CDR3 extends over 18 amino acids. CDR3 loop: CASSRGQGGSGYNSPLHF. The CDR3 nucleotides read TGCGCCAGCAGCCGAGGACAGGGGGGTTCCGGCTATAATTCACCCCTCCACTTT. The full variable domain, completed using reference TRBV5-1 and TRBJ1-6, is KAGVTQTPRYLIKTRGQQVTLSCSPISGHRSVSWYQQTPGQGLQFLFEYFSETQRNKGNFPGRFSGRQFSNSRSEMNVSTLELGDSALYLCASSRGQGGSGYNSPLHFGNGTRLTVT.

This chain uses TRBV19 with TRBJ1-6, with D possibly being TRBD1 (5 bases). Germline CDR1 is LNHDA and CDR2 is SQIVND (reference sequence). The CDR3 extends over 12 amino acids. The ends were cut back, 7 bases at V and 9 bases at J, with 10 bases in the middle. The CDR3 loop reads CASTGGPSPLHF. CDR3 sequence (DNA): TGTGCCAGTACGGGGGGACCTTCACCCCTCCACTTT.